The 26 T cell receptor beta chains below all came from one sample that was sequenced in a study of cytomegalovirus exposure and HLA in healthy donors listed by TCRdb under 2017. The library was made by the immunoSEQ multiplex PCR assay. For the multiplex PCR, a mixture combining 60 forward primers for TCR Vbeta segments and 13 reverse primers for TCR Jbeta segments was used. TCRdb retrieved this table from immuneACCESS and kept in-frame rearrangements only. Not all clones are present; in checked studies, unresolved V genes account for under half, and no reason is known for the remainder. The table for this sample lists 77,000 or so clones; less than 80% of them were counted only once. The ten largest make up roughly 7.1% of the sample. Sequencing was done on a sample of PBMCs. All receptors derive from a woman aged 40 to 49 in good health and CMV-seronegative.

The rearrangement joins TRBV7-9 to TRBJ2-3; D is possibly TRBD2 (5 bases). The V gene's germline CDR1 is SEHNR and CDR2 FQNEAQ (reference sequence). This CDR3 is 15 amino acids long. V lost 4 bases, J lost 5 bases, and 16 bases lay in between. In DNA, the CDR3 is TGTGCCAGCAGCTACGGACTCCCTACTGGAGATACGCAGTATTTT. It codes for CASSYGLPTGDTQYF.

This clone was found a few times. The chain recombines TRBV19 with TRBJ2-1, with 9 bases identical to TRBD1. The V segment lost 6 bases and the J segment 7 bases; nucleotides outside the gene matches: 10. The germline V gene encodes CDR1 LNHDA and CDR2 SQIVND (reference sequence). The CDR3 sequence is 15 residues long. The CDR3 DNA is TGTGCCAGTAGCCCCGACAGGGGGGTTTTGAATGAGCAGTTCTTC. Translating it yields CASSPDRGVLNEQFF.

V is TRBV5-1 and J is TRBJ2-2; D remains unclear. The V end was cut by 6 bases, the J end by 0 bases, with 9 bases between. This CDR3 is built from 14 residues. The V gene's germline CDR1 is SGHRS and CDR2 YFSETQ. The CDR3 DNA reads TGCGCCAGCATGCCTTCAGCGAACACCGGGGAGCTGTTTTTT. It is translated as CASMPSANTGELFF.

CDR3: CASNAGGNSPLHF. The DNA of the CDR3 is TGTGCCAGCAATGCAGGGGGAAATTCACCCCTCCACTTT. V and J are TRBV7-9 and TRBJ1-6; 7 bases align to TRBD1. The CDR3 length is 13 residues. Losses at the gene ends were 7 bases for V and 7 bases for J; bases not matched to a gene: 4. Germline V lookup: CDR1 SEHNR, CDR2 FQNEAQ (reference sequence).

This clone has a single count. The CDR3 protein is CASSGTANTEAFF. The DNA of the CDR3 is TGTGCCAGCAGTGGGACAGCGAACACTGAAGCTTTCTTT. V is TRBV2 and J is TRBJ1-1; the D gene is possibly TRBD1 (6 bases). This CDR3 has 13 residues. The germline V gene has CDR1 SNHLY and CDR2 FYNNEI. The ends were cut back, 4 bases at V and 1 base at J, with 7 bases in the middle.

This clone was observed a few times. The chain links TRBV5-4 to TRBJ2-4, with TRBD1 matching 9 bases. The CDR3 contains 16 residues. Trimming at V came to 3 bases and at J to 0 bases, leaving 4 bases not matched to a gene. Germline assignment: CDR1 SGHNT and CDR2 YYREEE (reference sequence). The CDR3 sequence is CASSSQGAKAKNIQYF. CDR3 sequence (DNA): TGTGCCAGCAGCTCACAGGGGGCGAAAGCCAAAAACATTCAGTACTTC.

This chain links TRBV20-1 with TRBJ1-1, with D tentatively TRBD1 (5 bases). CDR1 is DFQATT, CDR2 SNEGSKA, per germline (reference sequence). The CDR3 is made up of 11 amino acids. V dropped 8 bases and J dropped 5 bases, with 12 bases sitting between them. The chain's CDR3 is CSHKGETEAFF. Here the CDR3 DNA reads TGCAGTCATAAAGGGGAAACTGAAGCTTTCTTT.

This clone was seen a handful of times. V is TRBV7-9 and J is TRBJ2-1; TRBD2 aligns across 11 bases. The CDR3 runs to 17 residues. In germline, CDR1 is SEHNR, CDR2 FQNEAQ (reference sequence). V shed 5 bases, J shed 4 bases, and the junction held 10 bases outside the gene matches. CDR3 sequence reads: CASSAVTTSGTYNEQFF. CDR3 DNA: TGTGCCAGCAGCGCCGTCACGACTAGCGGGACTTACAATGAGCAGTTCTTC.

The rearrangement uses TRBV5-1 and TRBJ1-1; D is possibly TRBD1 (5 bases). The CDR3 sequence is 13 residues long. The germline V and J ends were trimmed by 1 base and 1 base, with 5 bases remaining between them. The V gene's germline CDR1 is SGHRS and CDR2 YFSETQ. The CDR3 DNA reads as TGCGCCAGCAGCTTGCAGGGGAACACTGAAGCTTTCTTT. Its translation: CASSLQGNTEAFF. Full variable domain (outside the CDR3, taken from reference TRBV5-1 and TRBJ1-1): KAGVTQTPRYLIKTRGQQVTLSCSPISGHRSVSWYQQTPGQGLQFLFEYFSETQRNKGNFPGRFSGRQFSNSRSEMNVSTLELGDSALYLCASSLQGNTEAFFGQGTRLTVV.

V is TRBV2 and J is TRBJ2-7; 11 positions agree with TRBD2. CDR1 and CDR2 (germline): SNHLY, FYNNEI. This CDR3 is 17 amino acids long. V gave up 8 bases and J gave up 5 bases; unmatched junction bases: 17. The CDR3 DNA reads as TGTGCCAGCGGGGGACCCGGGATTAGCGGGAGGGATGACGAGCAGTACTTC. As protein: CASGGPGISGRDDEQYF. Together with reference TRBV2 and TRBJ2-7, the CDR3 gives the full variable domain: EPEVTQTPSHQVTQMGQEVILRCVPISNHLYFYWYRQILGQKVEFLVSFYNNEISEKSEIFDDQFSVERPDGSNFTLKIRSTKLEDSAMYFCASGGPGISGRDDEQYFGPGTRLTVT.

This clone has at least ten counts. The J gene is TRBJ1-1, the V gene TRBV2, with D hard to call. The CDR3 runs 12 residues. The V gene lost 5 bases and the J gene lost 4 bases, with 8 bases spanning the gap. In germline, CDR1 is SNHLY, CDR2 FYNNEI. The CDR3: CASSRSGTEAFF. DNA of the CDR3: TGTGCCAGCAGTCGCTCAGGCACTGAAGCTTTCTTT.

The chain uses TRBV7-2 and TRBJ2-1; 15 nucleotides match TRBD2. This CDR3 has 15 amino acids. V shed 2 bases, J shed 15 bases, and the junction held 8 bases outside the gene matches. Germline CDR1 is SGHTA and CDR2 is FQGNSA. The DNA for the CDR3 is TGTGCCAGCAGCTTAACCGGGACTAGCGGGGGGAAGTGGTTCTTC. It translates to CASSLTGTSGGKWFF.

The J gene is TRBJ2-2, the V gene TRBV6-4; 10 bases match TRBD1. V was pared by 5 bases and J by 5 bases, with 11 bases of the junction left unmatched. CDR3 length: 17 residues. CDR1 and CDR2 from the germline V gene are MRHNA and SNTAGT. CDR3 protein: CASSHSTTGGDTGELFF. CDR3 sequence (DNA): TGTGCCAGCAGTCATTCCACGACAGGGGGCGATACCGGGGAGCTGTTTTTT.

The chain employs TRBV7-9 and TRBJ2-2; D is uncertain. The germline V gene encodes CDR1 SEHNR and CDR2 FQNEAQ (reference sequence). V was cut by 5 bases and J by 1 base, with 8 bases left in between. The CDR3 spans 14 residues. The CDR3 nucleotides read TGTGCCAGCAGCCCTGTCAGGAACACCGGGGAGCTGTTTTTT. It codes for CASSPVRNTGELFF.

This clone was seen just once. The V call is TRBV7-8, the J call TRBJ1-2; the D gene is possibly TRBD1 (5 bases). The CDR3 contains 15 residues. Germline V lookup: CDR1 SGHVS, CDR2 FQNEAQ. V lost 1 base and J 4 bases, leaving 13 bases between the germline ends. DNA of the CDR3: TGTGCCAGCAGCTTAGATGGCAGGGCCTTCTATGGCTACACCTTC. Its protein is CASSLDGRAFYGYTF.

This clone has a handful of counts. This chain links TRBV7-9 with TRBJ1-2; D gene unclear. Germline CDR1 SEHNR, CDR2 FQNEAQ (reference sequence). V was shortened by 5 bases and J by 3 bases, with 16 bases between the two germline ends. This CDR3 comprises 15 residues. DNA of the CDR3: TGTGCCAGCAGCCTAGGAGGGATCTTGGACTATGGCTACACCTTC. It encodes CASSLGGILDYGYTF.

This clone was observed a few times. This rearrangement joins TRBV14 to TRBJ1-1, with a possible D match to TRBD1 (5 bases). Germline CDR1 is SGHDN and CDR2 is FVKESK. V gave up 0 bases and J gave up 6 bases, with 14 bases separating them. The CDR3 loop spans 15 amino acids. DNA for the CDR3: TGTGCCAGCAGCCAAGAACAGGCTCCGGACGCTGAAGCTTTCTTT. This sequence encodes CASSQEQAPDAEAFF. The full variable domain, its missing parts supplied by reference TRBV14 and TRBJ1-1, is EAGVTQFPSHSVIEKGQTVTLRCDPISGHDNLYWYRRVMGKEIKFLLHFVKESKQDESGMPNNRFLAERTGGTYSTLKVQPAELEDSGVYFCASSQEQAPDAEAFFGQGTRLTVV.

This clone was seen only once. The gene calls are TRBV23-1 and TRBJ2-7; D possibly corresponds to TRBD2 (5 bases). TRBV23-1 is an open reading frame whose function is uncertain. V was cut by 1 base and J by 2 bases, with 12 bases left in between. The CDR3 is 15 residues long. CDR3 nucleotide sequence: TGCGCCAGCAGTCAATTTAGGGAGAACACCTACGAGCAGTACTTC. Residues: CASSQFRENTYEQYF.

This chain joins TRBV27 and TRBJ2-3, with TRBD2 as a possible D gene (5 bases). V was cut by 10 bases and J by 2 bases, with 22 bases left in between. Germline assignment: CDR1 MNHEY and CDR2 SMNVEV (reference sequence). CDR3 size: 16 residues. In DNA, the CDR3 is TGTGCCACGCGGCGGGCTCTCCCCTCCTACACAGATACGCAGTATTTT. Encoded protein: CATRRALPSYTDTQYF.

The J gene is TRBJ1-4, the V gene TRBV29-1, with a weak D call TRBD1 (5 bases). V was trimmed by 4 bases and J by 0 bases, leaving 9 bases between them. This CDR3 comprises 14 residues. Germline CDR1 is SQVTM and CDR2 is ANQGSEA. CDR3 residues: CSVAWTTTNEKLFF. The CDR3 coding sequence is TGCAGCGTTGCGTGGACAACAACTAATGAAAAACTGTTTTTT. Looking up the rest from reference TRBV29-1 and TRBJ1-4 gives the full variable domain: SAVISQKPSRDICQRGTSLTIQCQVDSQVTMMFWYRQQPGQSLTLIATANQGSEATYESGFVIDKFPISRPNLTFSTLTVSNMSPEDSSIYLCSVAWTTTNEKLFFGSGTQLSVL.

This sequence joins TRBV5-1 and TRBJ2-2, with 12 positions matching TRBD2. CDR3 length: 15 amino acids. The V segment lost 6 bases and the J segment 6 bases; nucleotides outside the gene matches: 6. Germline V gene lookup returns CDR1 SGHRS and CDR2 YFSETQ. DNA of the CDR3: TGCGCCAGCACACGACTAGCGGGGGACTCCGGGGAGCTGTTTTTT. Translating it yields CASTRLAGDSGELFF.

V usage is TRBV19 and J usage is TRBJ1-2; D remains unclear. Trimming took off 3 bases at V and 6 bases at J, with 5 bases between the two ends. The CDR3 totals 11 residues. Germline loops: CDR1 LNHDA, CDR2 SQIVND (reference sequence). CDR3 sequence: CASSIGDGYTF. CDR3 in DNA: TGTGCCAGTAGTATCGGTGATGGCTACACCTTC.

The CDR3 spells CASMRERVYTEAFF. The CDR3 bases are TGTGCCAGCATGAGGGAGCGGGTGTACACTGAAGCTTTCTTT. The V and J genes are TRBV6-1 and TRBJ1-1; D is ambiguous. CDR1 is MNHNS, CDR2 SASEGT, per germline. This CDR3 has 14 amino acids. The V end lost 7 bases, the J end lost 3 bases, and 15 bases lay between the germline ends.

This chain joins TRBV7-9 and TRBJ1-1; possibly TRBD1 for D (6 bases). CDR1 and CDR2 from the germline V gene are SEHNR and FQNEAQ (reference sequence). The CDR3 has 14 amino acids. Trimming stripped 5 bases from V and 1 base from J, with 11 bases between. The CDR3 here is CASSQGQWNTEAFF. DNA for the CDR3: TGTGCCAGCAGCCAAGGACAGTGGAACACTGAAGCTTTCTTT.

CDR3 protein: CASSIGPRGRRSGANVLTF. In DNA, the CDR3 is TGTGCCAGTAGTATAGGGCCCAGGGGGCGCAGGTCTGGGGCCAACGTCCTGACTTTC. The chain has TRBV19 and TRBJ2-6, with 8 bases identical to TRBD1. Losses at the gene ends were 1 base for V and 1 base for J; bases not matched to a gene: 9. Germline-derived CDR1 and CDR2 are LNHDA and SQIVND (reference sequence). The CDR3 length is 19 residues.

A few counts support this clone. V is TRBV5-1 and J is TRBJ2-1; D not certain. Germline V gives CDR1 SGHRS, CDR2 YFSETQ. V was shortened by 0 bases and J by 8 bases, with 21 bases between the two germline ends. The CDR3 runs to 17 residues. The CDR3 reads CASSLVGRGVGTDEQFF. The CDR3 coding sequence is TGCGCCAGCAGCTTGGTCGGCAGAGGAGTTGGTACGGATGAGCAGTTCTTC.